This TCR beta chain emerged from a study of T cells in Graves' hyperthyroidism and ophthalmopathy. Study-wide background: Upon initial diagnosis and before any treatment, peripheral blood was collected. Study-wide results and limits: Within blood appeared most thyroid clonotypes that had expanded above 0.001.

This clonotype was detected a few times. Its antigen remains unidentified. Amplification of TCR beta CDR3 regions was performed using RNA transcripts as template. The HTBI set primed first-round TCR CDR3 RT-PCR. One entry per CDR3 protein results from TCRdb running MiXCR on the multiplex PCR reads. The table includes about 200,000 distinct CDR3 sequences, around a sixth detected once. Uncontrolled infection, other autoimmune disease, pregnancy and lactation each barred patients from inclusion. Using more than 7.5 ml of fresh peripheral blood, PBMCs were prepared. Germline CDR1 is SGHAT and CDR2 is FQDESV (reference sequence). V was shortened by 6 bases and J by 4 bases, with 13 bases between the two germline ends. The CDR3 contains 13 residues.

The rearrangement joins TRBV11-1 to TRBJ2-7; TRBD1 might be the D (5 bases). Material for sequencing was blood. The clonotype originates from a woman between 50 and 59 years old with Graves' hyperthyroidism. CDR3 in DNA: TGTGCCAGCAGTCCCAGACAGTCATACGAGCAGTACTTC. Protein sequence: CASSPRQSYEQYF.